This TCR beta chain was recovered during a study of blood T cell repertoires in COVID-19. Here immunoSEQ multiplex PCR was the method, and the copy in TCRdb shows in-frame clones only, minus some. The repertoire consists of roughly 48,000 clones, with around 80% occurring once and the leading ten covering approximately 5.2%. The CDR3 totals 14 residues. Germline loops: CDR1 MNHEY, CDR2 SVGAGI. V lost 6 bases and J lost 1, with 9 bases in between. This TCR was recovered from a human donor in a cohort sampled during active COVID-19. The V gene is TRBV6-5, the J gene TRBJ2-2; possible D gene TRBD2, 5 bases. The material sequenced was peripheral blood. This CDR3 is CASRGGWNTGELFF. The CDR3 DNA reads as TGTGCCAGCAGGGGCGGGTGGAACACCGGGGAGCTGTTTTTT.